This T cell receptor (beta chain) was documented in a study of blood T cell repertoires in COVID-19. Germline V gene lookup returns CDR1 LNHDA and CDR2 SQIVND (reference sequence). This CDR3 comprises 14 residues. V was cut by 5 bases and J by 3 bases, with 11 bases left in between. Data came from immunoSEQ multiplex PCR; TCRdb stores just in-frame clones and leaves some out. Found here are 90,000 to 110,000 clones, approximately 84% of them singletons; the top ten hold 5.5% to 8.5%. The chain combines TRBV19 with TRBJ1-5, with D perhaps matching TRBD1 (5 bases). The receptor was derived from a woman in her forties or fifties with acute or convalescent COVID-19. The sequenced material came from peripheral blood. The CDR3: CASSADRPNQPQHF. The CDR3 nucleotides read TGTGCCAGTAGTGCCGACAGACCCAATCAGCCCCAGCATTTT.